The 23 T cell receptor beta chains given below trace back to one sample, sequenced in a study of cytotoxic CD8 clonotypes in ibrutinib-treated CLL (dated by TCRdb to about 2021). The time point label corresponds to: roughly 2 years on ibrutinib. The library was obtained by the immunoSEQ multiplex PCR assay. This immuneACCESS table, as held by TCRdb, lists in-frame sequences with V and J called but not all clones. Of the missing ones, under half trace to an unresolved V gene in checked studies; the others have no known cause. The sample has 130,000 or so clones on record, around four fifths of them singletons. 3.3% of the sample rests with the top ten. The input for sequencing was PBMCs, taken after 24 months of ibrutinib treatment. Receptors were obtained from a human donor with chronic lymphocytic leukemia.

The J gene is TRBJ1-2, the V gene TRBV4-3, with 9 bases matching TRBD1. Germline V gene sequence: CDR1 LGHNA, CDR2 YSLEER. The CDR3 sequence is 15 residues long. V lost 3 bases, J lost 8 bases, and 10 bases stayed unmatched. The CDR3 DNA reads TGCGCCAGCAGCCAGGGCAACAGGGGGCTGGGCGGCTACACCTTC. The encoded protein is CASSQGNRGLGGYTF.

This clone appeared once. V is TRBV27 and J is TRBJ1-1; 8 bases map to TRBD1. The CDR3 runs to 18 residues. CDR1 and CDR2 from the germline V gene are MNHEY and SMNVEV (reference sequence). Losses at the gene ends were 7 bases for V and 3 bases for J; bases not matched to a gene: 19. This CDR3 reads CASTRAPGTGTFDTEAFF. The CDR3 region has the DNA TGTGCCAGCACCAGAGCCCCCGGGACAGGAACCTTTGACACTGAAGCTTTCTTT.

In this sample, this clone turned up a few times. The V gene is TRBV6-1, the J gene TRBJ1-6, with 9 bases matching TRBD1. The germline V gene encodes CDR1 MNHNS and CDR2 SASEGT. Trimming removed 4 bases from V and 0 bases from J; junction bases left unmatched: 10. CDR3 length equals 19 residues. The CDR3 sequence: CASSAHRGRGSSYNSPLHF. For the CDR3, the DNA is TGTGCCAGCAGTGCCCACAGGGGGCGAGGGAGCTCCTATAATTCACCCCTCCACTTT.

This chain uses TRBV5-1 with TRBJ2-2, with 7 bases identical to TRBD1. This CDR3 has 15 amino acids. Trimming removed 4 bases from V and 4 bases from J; junction bases left unmatched: 7. The germline V gene has CDR1 SGHRS and CDR2 YFSETQ. In DNA, the CDR3 is TGCGCCAGCAGCACTACGACAGGGAGCACCGGGGAGCTGTTTTTT. It is translated as CASSTTTGSTGELFF.

V gene TRBV5-1 combines with J gene TRBJ2-7; a weak D match, TRBD1 (6 bases). The V end lost 0 bases, the J end lost 6 bases, and 10 bases lay between the germline ends. Per germline, CDR1 SGHRS and CDR2 YFSETQ. CDR3 length: 13 amino acids. This chain's CDR3 is CASSLDVGGEQYF. CDR3 DNA sequence: TGCGCCAGCAGCTTGGATGTAGGGGGCGAGCAGTACTTC.

This chain uses TRBV23-1 with TRBJ2-2; D unresolved. TRBV23-1 is recorded as an ORF, its role being uncertain. V dropped 0 bases and J dropped 1 base, with 12 bases sitting between them. CDR3 size: 17 residues. DNA for the CDR3: TGCGCCAGCAGTCAATCGGTTGGAAGAGAGAACACCGGGGAGCTGTTTTTT. Translated, it gives CASSQSVGRENTGELFF.

V gene TRBV30 combines with J gene TRBJ2-7; D possibly corresponds to TRBD1 (6 bases). The CDR3 is 15 amino acids. Per germline, CDR1 GTSNPN and CDR2 SVGIG (reference sequence). V lost 4 bases and J 0 bases, leaving 16 bases between the germline ends. CDR3 loop: CAWKGLGTPSYEQYF. Written as DNA, the CDR3 is TGTGCCTGGAAAGGTCTGGGGACACCCTCCTACGAGCAGTACTTC.

The chain combines TRBV19 with TRBJ1-5; 7 bases align to TRBD1. The V gene end was trimmed by 4 bases and the J gene end by 0 bases; junction bases not matched to a gene: 3. Germline values: CDR1 LNHDA, CDR2 SQIVND (reference sequence). This CDR3 has 15 residues. The CDR3 nucleotides read TGTGCCAGTAGTAGAGGGACAGCTAGCAATCAGCCCCAGCATTTT. Translated, it gives CASSRGTASNQPQHF.

The V call is TRBV7-9, the J call TRBJ2-7, with 7 bases aligning to TRBD2. V lost 3 bases, J lost 3 bases, and 14 bases stayed unmatched. The germline V gene has CDR1 SEHNR and CDR2 FQNEAQ (reference sequence). The CDR3 loop spans 17 amino acids. The CDR3 nucleotides are TGTGCCAGCAGCTTGGGCGCGGGGGACGGGAATCACTACGAGCAGTACTTC. Its translation: CASSLGAGDGNHYEQYF.

The chain combines TRBV6-6 with TRBJ1-2; perhaps TRBD1 as D (6 bases). Trimming stripped 7 bases from V and 8 bases from J, with 14 bases between. Germline CDR1 MNHNY, CDR2 SVGAGI (reference sequence). There are 12 residues in the CDR3. CDR3 residues: CASTSGGPGYTF. DNA of the CDR3: TGTGCCAGCACGAGTGGGGGGCCCGGCTACACCTTC.

The chain employs TRBV5-1 and TRBJ1-6; 7 bases fit TRBD1. V dropped 3 bases and J dropped 7; count of bases not matched to a gene: 10. Germline V gene lookup returns CDR1 SGHRS and CDR2 YFSETQ. The CDR3 loop spans 16 amino acids. The CDR3 sequence is CASSSGQAPINSPLHF. Written as DNA, the CDR3 is TGCGCCAGCAGCTCTGGACAGGCCCCAATAAATTCACCCCTCCACTTT.

About this clone: The same CDR3 also results from other DNA sequences found in this sample. The chain uses TRBV19 and TRBJ1-1; the match to TRBD1 covers 11 bases. Germline V gene sequence: CDR1 LNHDA, CDR2 SQIVND (reference sequence). V lost 6 bases to trimming and J lost 2 bases; unmatched junction nucleotides: 5. The CDR3 runs 15 residues. The CDR3 region has the DNA TGTGCCAGTAGCCGGGACAGGGGGACAAACACTGAAGCTTTCTTT. Translated: CASSRDRGTNTEAFF.

The rearrangement links TRBV2 to TRBJ1-5, with D perhaps TRBD1 (5 bases). The CDR3 totals 14 residues. The V and J ends lost 3 bases and 7 bases respectively, with 13 bases between them. Germline CDR1 reads SNHLY; CDR2 reads FYNNEI. CDR3 loop: CASSDSGLGQPQHF. CDR3 DNA: TGTGCCAGCAGTGACTCAGGGTTGGGGCAGCCCCAGCATTTT.

V usage is TRBV7-2 and J usage is TRBJ1-2, with TRBD1 matching over 9 bases. The CDR3 is made up of 15 amino acids. Germline values: CDR1 SGHTA, CDR2 FQGNSA. The V and J ends lost 2 bases and 4 bases, in that order; junction bases with no gene match: 5. The CDR3 region is CASSLPTTGGYGYTF. The CDR3 DNA is TGTGCCAGCAGCTTACCCACGACAGGGGGCTATGGCTACACCTTC. Full variable domain (outside the CDR3, taken from reference TRBV7-2 and TRBJ1-2): GAGVSQSPSNKVTEKGKDVELRCDPISGHTALYWYRQSLGQGLEFLIYFQGNSAPDKSGLPSDRFSAERTGGSVSTLTIQRTQQEDSAVYLCASSLPTTGGYGYTFGSGTRLTVV.

J is TRBJ1-1 and V is TRBV6-6; no clear D. The CDR3 is made up of 14 amino acids. The V gene's germline CDR1 is MNHNY and CDR2 SVGAGI (reference sequence). V lost 4 bases and J 1 base, leaving 10 bases between the germline ends. As DNA, the CDR3 is TGTGCCAGCAGTTTACAGATGACGAACACTGAAGCTTTCTTT. This translates into CASSLQMTNTEAFF.

The V call is TRBV6-5, the J call TRBJ2-1; unclear D gene. This CDR3 is built from 14 residues. Germline V gene sequence: CDR1 MNHEY, CDR2 SVGAGI. V lost 6 bases to trimming and J lost 7 bases, with 16 bases between them. The CDR3 reads CASSPVGPGNEQFF. CDR3 sequence (DNA): TGTGCCAGCAGCCCCGTGGGCCCTGGGAATGAGCAGTTCTTC.

J is TRBJ2-7 and V is TRBV27; either TRBD1 or TRBD2 may supply D (6 bases each). Germline assignment: CDR1 MNHEY and CDR2 SMNVEV (reference sequence). V lost 3 bases to trimming and J lost 2 bases, with 17 bases between them. The CDR3 covers 16 residues. The CDR3 coding sequence is TGTGCCAGCAGTTTGTGGTTCGGGGGCCGCACCTACGAGCAGTACTTC. Its protein product is CASSLWFGGRTYEQYF.

The chain combines TRBV7-8 with TRBJ1-6; the D gene is possibly TRBD1 (5 bases). V lost 5 bases and J 9 bases, leaving 14 bases between the germline ends. Germline assignment: CDR1 SGHVS and CDR2 FQNEAQ. CDR3 length equals 14 residues. The CDR3 here is CASSRGDVSSPLHF. The CDR3 region has the DNA TGTGCCAGCAGCCGCGGGGACGTGAGTTCACCCCTCCACTTT.

There are a few counts of this clone. The rearrangement uses TRBV2 and TRBJ1-1; D ambiguous. Trimming pared 4 bases from V and 3 bases from J, leaving 3 bases between. This CDR3 is 11 amino acids long. CDR1 and CDR2 from the germline V gene are SNHLY and FYNNEI. CDR3 amino acids: CASSADTEAFF. The CDR3 DNA is TGTGCCAGCAGTGCGGACACTGAAGCTTTCTTT.

V and J are TRBV5-1 and TRBJ2-7; D assignment may be TRBD1 or TRBD2 (5 bases each). V lost 4 bases and J lost 0, with 11 bases in between. From germline, CDR1 is SGHRS and CDR2 YFSETQ. The CDR3 totals 14 residues. The CDR3 is CASSGDPSSYEQYF. The CDR3 DNA follows: TGCGCCAGCAGCGGGGACCCTAGCTCCTACGAGCAGTACTTC.

The rearrangement links TRBV18 to TRBJ1-2; D may be TRBD1 (5 bases). Germline V lookup: CDR1 KGHSH, CDR2 LQKENI. Trimming took off 2 bases at V and 8 bases at J, with 12 bases between the two ends. This CDR3 is built from 13 residues. DNA of the CDR3: TGTGCCAGCTCACCAGGACATTCCTGGGGCTACACCTTC. This sequence encodes CASSPGHSWGYTF. Based on the CDR3 plus reference TRBV18 and TRBJ1-2, the full variable domain is NAGVMQNPRHLVRRRGQEARLRCSPMKGHSHVYWYRQLPEEGLKFMVYLQKENIIDESGMPKERFSAEFPKEGPSILRIQQVVRGDSAAYFCASSPGHSWGYTFGSGTRLTVV.

CDR3 DNA sequence: TGCGCCAGCAGCCCGACCCTGGGGGGCGGAGAGACCCAGTACTTC. The encoded protein is CASSPTLGGGETQYF. V gene TRBV5-1 combines with J gene TRBJ2-5; D might be TRBD1 or TRBD2, each matching 6 bases. Trimming left V 4 bases short and J 4 bases short, with 17 bases between. CDR1 and CDR2 from the germline V gene are SGHRS and YFSETQ. This CDR3 spans 15 amino acids.

CDR3 residues: CASSSRGLATRSPLHF. The CDR3 region has the DNA TGTGCCAGCAGCAGTCGGGGCCTTGCCACACGTTCACCCCTCCACTTT. V is TRBV7-2 and J is TRBJ1-6; D is possibly TRBD1 (5 bases). Germline CDR1 is SGHTA and CDR2 is FQGNSA. The CDR3 length is 16 residues. Trimming removed 5 bases from V and 9 bases from J, with 20 bases in between.